This record concerns one T cell receptor beta chain sequence. Its antigen remains unknown. Germline V lookup: CDR1 SQVTM, CDR2 ANQGSEA. The CDR3 has 15 residues. V dropped 5 bases and J dropped 3; count of bases not matched to a gene: 8. MiXCR was run by TCRdb on the reads, yielding one entry per CDR3 protein. The sample contains about half a million distinct CDR3 sequences, 33% of which appear only once. The sample is drawn from a study of T cell repertoires in cytomegalovirus infection. As for the study in general: CMV epitopes used comprised recently identified HLA-C-restricted ones and well-studied HLA-B-restricted ones.

The source was cultured PBMCs, collected from culture after CMV antigen stimulation. The gene calls are TRBV29-1 and TRBJ2-3; the match to TRBD2 covers 10 bases. This clonotype originated in a human donor in good health (CMV status not recorded). Some clones in this sample may be carry-over from other donors' samples. The CDR3 protein is CSVIGLAASTDTQYF. CDR3 nucleotide sequence: TGCAGCGTTATCGGACTAGCGGCCTCGACAGATACGCAGTATTTT.